The present T cell receptor beta chain was sequenced within a study of T cell responses to AZD1222 COVID-19 vaccine. Background on the study: The study pooled second doses at about 4 or about 12 weeks. Study-wide findings and caveats: Rises in breadth and depth of Spike-specific TCRs came after two AZD1222 doses. All repertoire sampling was performed exclusively after the peak T cell response.

Notes on this clone: Its matching antigen is unknown.

V lost 7 bases, J lost 5 bases, and 3 bases stayed unmatched. The CDR3 is 13 amino acids. Germline V lookup: CDR1 WNHNN, CDR2 SYGVQD (reference sequence). The repertoire was sequenced with immunoSEQ multiplex PCR; TCRdb's copy has only in-frame clones and lacks some. This table holds 55,000 to 70,000 clones, roughly 90% found once. V is TRBV10-1 and J is TRBJ2-3; 10 nucleotides align to TRBD1. The sequence was collected from an adult in good health. This specimen was peripheral blood, taken on day 0 of AZD1222 vaccination. As DNA, the CDR3 is TGCGCCAGCAAGGGGACAGGGGAAGATACGCAGTATTTT. This codes for CASKGTGEDTQYF.